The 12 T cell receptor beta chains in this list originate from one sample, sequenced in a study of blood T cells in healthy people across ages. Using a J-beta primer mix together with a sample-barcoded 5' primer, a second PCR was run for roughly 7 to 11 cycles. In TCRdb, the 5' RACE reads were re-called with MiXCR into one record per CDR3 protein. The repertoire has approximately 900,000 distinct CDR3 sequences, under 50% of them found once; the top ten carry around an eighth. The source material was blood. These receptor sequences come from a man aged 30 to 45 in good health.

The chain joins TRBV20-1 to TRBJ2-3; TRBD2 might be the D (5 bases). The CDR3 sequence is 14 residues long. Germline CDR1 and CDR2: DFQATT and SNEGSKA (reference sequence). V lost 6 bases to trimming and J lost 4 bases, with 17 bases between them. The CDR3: CSAAGDRSPDTQYF. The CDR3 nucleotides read TGCAGTGCCGCGGGCGATCGTTCTCCAGATACGCAGTATTTT.

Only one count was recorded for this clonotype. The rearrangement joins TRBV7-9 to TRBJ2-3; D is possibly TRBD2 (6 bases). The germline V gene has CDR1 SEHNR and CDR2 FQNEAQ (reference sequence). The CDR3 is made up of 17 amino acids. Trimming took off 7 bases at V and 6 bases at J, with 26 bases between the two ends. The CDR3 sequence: CASTSALAGSTGDTQYF. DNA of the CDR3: TGTGCCAGCACCTCTGCCTTGGCGGGGTCCACGGGGGATACGCAGTATTTT.

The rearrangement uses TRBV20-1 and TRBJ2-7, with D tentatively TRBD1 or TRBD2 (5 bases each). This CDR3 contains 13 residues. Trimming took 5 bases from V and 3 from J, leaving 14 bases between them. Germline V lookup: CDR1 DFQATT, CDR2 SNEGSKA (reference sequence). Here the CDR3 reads CSAGGRRDYEQYF. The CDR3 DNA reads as TGCAGTGCTGGGGGACGTAGGGACTACGAGCAGTACTTC.

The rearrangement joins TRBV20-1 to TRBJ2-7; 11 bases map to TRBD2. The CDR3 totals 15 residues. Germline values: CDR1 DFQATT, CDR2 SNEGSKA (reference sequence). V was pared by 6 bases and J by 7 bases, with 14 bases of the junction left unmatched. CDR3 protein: CSAFGTSGGSDEQYF. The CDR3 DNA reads TGCAGTGCATTCGGGACTAGCGGAGGAAGCGATGAGCAGTACTTC.

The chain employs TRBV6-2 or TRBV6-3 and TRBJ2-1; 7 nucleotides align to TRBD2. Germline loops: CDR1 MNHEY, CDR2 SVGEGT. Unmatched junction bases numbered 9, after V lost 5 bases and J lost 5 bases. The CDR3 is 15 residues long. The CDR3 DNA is TGTGCCAGCAGTCCGCGAACTAGCGAGCACAATGAGCAGTTCTTC. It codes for CASSPRTSEHNEQFF.

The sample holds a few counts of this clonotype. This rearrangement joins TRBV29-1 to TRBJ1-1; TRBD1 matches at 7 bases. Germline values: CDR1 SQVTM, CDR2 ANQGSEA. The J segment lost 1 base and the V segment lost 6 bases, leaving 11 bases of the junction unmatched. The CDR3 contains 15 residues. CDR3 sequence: CSVDLEAGGNTEAFF. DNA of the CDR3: TGCAGCGTCGATCTCGAGGCAGGGGGGAACACTGAAGCTTTCTTT.

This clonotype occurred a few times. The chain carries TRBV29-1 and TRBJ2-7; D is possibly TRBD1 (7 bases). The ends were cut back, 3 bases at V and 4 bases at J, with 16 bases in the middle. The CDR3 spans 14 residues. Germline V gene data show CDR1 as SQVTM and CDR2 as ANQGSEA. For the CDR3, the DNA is TGCAGCGTTGAGGACAGGAGGGGGAGGTACGAGCAGTACTTC. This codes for CSVEDRRGRYEQYF.

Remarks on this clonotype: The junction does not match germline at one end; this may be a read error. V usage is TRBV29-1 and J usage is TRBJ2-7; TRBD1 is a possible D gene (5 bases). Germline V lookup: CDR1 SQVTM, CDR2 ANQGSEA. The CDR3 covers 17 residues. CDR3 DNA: TGCAACGTTGAAATAAGGCGGTTTCGAAGGGGCCCCTACGAGCAGTACTTC. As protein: CNVEIRRFRRGPYEQYF.

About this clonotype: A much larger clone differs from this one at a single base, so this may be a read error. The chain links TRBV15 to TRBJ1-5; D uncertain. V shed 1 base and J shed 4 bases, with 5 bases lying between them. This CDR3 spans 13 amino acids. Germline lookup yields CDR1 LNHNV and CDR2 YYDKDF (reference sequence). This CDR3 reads CATSRGRNQPQHF. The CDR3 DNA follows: TGTGCCACCAGCAGAGGCAGGAATCAGCCCCAGCATTTT.

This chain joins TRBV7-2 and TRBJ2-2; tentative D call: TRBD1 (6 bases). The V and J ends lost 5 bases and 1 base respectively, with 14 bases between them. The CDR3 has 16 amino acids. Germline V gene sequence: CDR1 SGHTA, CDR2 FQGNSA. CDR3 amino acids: CASSLLTGMNTGELFF. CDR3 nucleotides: TGTGCCAGCAGCCTCTTAACAGGGATGAACACCGGGGAGCTGTTTTTT.

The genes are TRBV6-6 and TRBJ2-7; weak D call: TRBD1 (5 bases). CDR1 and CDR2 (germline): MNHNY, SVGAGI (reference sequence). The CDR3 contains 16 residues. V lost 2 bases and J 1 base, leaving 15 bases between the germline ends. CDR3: CASSYPTWGRSYEQYF. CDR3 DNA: TGTGCCAGCAGTTACCCGACCTGGGGCAGGTCCTACGAGCAGTACTTC.

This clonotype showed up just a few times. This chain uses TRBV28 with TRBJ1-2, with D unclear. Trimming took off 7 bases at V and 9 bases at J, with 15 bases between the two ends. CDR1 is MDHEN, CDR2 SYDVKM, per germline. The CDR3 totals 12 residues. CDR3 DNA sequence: TGTGCCAGCACCATTGAGGAGGGTAGCTACACCTTC. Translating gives CASTIEEGSYTF.